The 23 T cell receptor beta chains below were found in one sample sequenced in a study of T cells in Graves' hyperthyroidism and ophthalmopathy. TCR beta CDR3 regions were amplified from RNA. The HTBI primer set served for first-round RT-PCR of the TCR CDR3. TCRdb analysed the multiplex PCR reads with MiXCR anew, one entry per CDR3 protein. The sample includes some 510,000 distinct CDR3 sequences, under 60% of them seen just once. Sequenced input: peripheral blood or thyroid tissue (not recorded which). These receptors all stem from a woman aged 18 to 35 with Graves' hyperthyroidism.

A single count supports this clonotype. V gene TRBV10-2 combines with J gene TRBJ1-5; tentatively, D is TRBD1 (5 bases). This CDR3 is built from 14 residues. Germline CDR1 is WSHSY and CDR2 is SAAADI. Trimming pared 0 bases from V and 4 bases from J, leaving 7 bases between. CDR3 DNA sequence: TGCGCCAGCAGTGAGTCAGGGGAAAATCAGCCCCAGCATTTT. This translates into CASSESGENQPQHF.

About this clonotype itself: Sequence at one end of the junction differs from germline and may be a read error. The chain uses TRBV10-3 and TRBJ2-7; D unresolved. CDR1 and CDR2 (germline): ENHRY, SYGVKD. The CDR3 spans 14 residues. In DNA, the CDR3 is TGTGCCATCAGTGACCGGCCGGATTCCTACGGGCAGTACTTC. This sequence encodes CAISDRPDSYGQYF.

This clonotype was seen repeatedly, ten times or more. V usage is TRBV5-1 and J usage is TRBJ1-2; D is uncertain. The CDR3 sequence is 13 residues long. Germline loops: CDR1 SGHRS, CDR2 YFSETQ. Trimming took 0 bases from V and 4 from J, leaving 7 bases between them. The CDR3 DNA is TGCGCCAGCAGCTTGGCAGGAGTCTATGGCTACACCTTC. Translated: CASSLAGVYGYTF.

This clonotype was found a few times. The chain joins TRBV15 to TRBJ1-2, with a possible D match to TRBD1 (6 bases). Germline V gives CDR1 LNHNV, CDR2 YYDKDF (reference sequence). The V gene lost 3 bases and the J gene lost 0 bases, with 11 bases spanning the gap. The CDR3 is 15 amino acids. CDR3 sequence reads: CATSRDGQTNYGYTF. The CDR3 bases are TGTGCCACCAGCAGGGACGGACAGACTAACTATGGCTACACCTTC.

The chain carries TRBV10-3 and TRBJ2-7; 8 nucleotides match TRBD2. V gave up 10 bases and J gave up 4 bases; unmatched junction bases: 18. CDR3 length equals 16 residues. CDR1 and CDR2 (germline): ENHRY, SYGVKD. The CDR3 is CASRPNLAGATYEQYF. The CDR3, as DNA: TGTGCCAGCAGACCGAACCTAGCGGGCGCAACATACGAGCAGTACTTC.

This clonotype was found a few times. This chain links TRBV7-2 with TRBJ2-5; 7 bases map to TRBD2. The V and J ends lost 6 bases and 3 bases, in that order; junction bases with no gene match: 10. The CDR3 is 15 residues long. From germline, CDR1 is SGHTA and CDR2 FQGNSA. This chain's CDR3 is CASSYLADAKETQYF. The CDR3 DNA sequence: TGTGCCAGCAGTTACCTAGCGGACGCTAAAGAGACCCAGTACTTC.

The sample holds many counts of this clonotype. The rearrangement joins TRBV2 to TRBJ1-2; D remains unclear. Trimming stripped 8 bases from V and 4 bases from J, with 14 bases between. The CDR3 has 13 residues. Per germline, CDR1 SNHLY and CDR2 FYNNEI. The CDR3 reads CASGGPPSYGYTF. The CDR3 bases are TGTGCCAGCGGAGGGCCCCCAAGCTATGGCTACACCTTC. The variable domain in full, completed from reference TRBV2 and TRBJ1-2, reads EPEVTQTPSHQVTQMGQEVILRCVPISNHLYFYWYRQILGQKVEFLVSFYNNEISEKSEIFDDQFSVERPDGSNFTLKIRSTKLEDSAMYFCASGGPPSYGYTFGSGTRLTVV.

About this clonotype: The junction departs from germline at one end; a sequencing error may be responsible. CDR3 amino acids: CASTVQENSSLHF. For the CDR3, the DNA is TGTGCCAGCACGGTACAGGAGAATTCATCCCTCCACTTT. This chain links TRBV2 with TRBJ1-6; weak D call: TRBD1 (5 bases). This CDR3 region has 13 residues. Germline V gene sequence: CDR1 SNHLY, CDR2 FYNNEI.

The J gene is TRBJ2-5, the V gene TRBV5-1, with 8 positions matching TRBD1. The germline V gene encodes CDR1 SGHRS and CDR2 YFSETQ. The CDR3 has 14 residues. Losses at the gene ends were 6 bases for V and 3 bases for J; bases not matched to a gene: 7. CDR3 amino acids: CASTAQDREETQYF. The CDR3 nucleotides read TGCGCCAGCACCGCCCAGGACAGGGAAGAGACCCAGTACTTC.

The DNA of the CDR3 is TGCGCCAGCAGCTTGTACTCGGACAGCGTTACCGAGCAGTACTTC. Amino acid sequence: CASSLYSDSVTEQYF. The chain couples TRBV5-1 to TRBJ2-7; tentatively, D is TRBD1 (6 bases). The CDR3 totals 15 residues. The germline V gene encodes CDR1 SGHRS and CDR2 YFSETQ. Trimming took off 1 base at V and 6 bases at J, with 17 bases between the two ends.

This chain links TRBV15 with TRBJ1-2, with 7 bases fitting TRBD1. With V trimmed by 3 bases and J by 5 bases, 6 bases remained unmatched. The CDR3 sequence is 14 residues long. Germline-derived CDR1 and CDR2 are LNHNV and YYDKDF (reference sequence). CDR3 nucleotide sequence: TGTGCCACCAGCAGCCAAACAGGGGCTTATGGCTACACCTTC. Amino acids: CATSSQTGAYGYTF.

This chain links TRBV7-2 with TRBJ1-2, with 8 nucleotides matching TRBD1. The CDR3 consists of 14 residues. The junction had 10 bases not matched to a gene; V was cut back by 11 bases and J by 2 bases. Germline CDR1 is SGHTA and CDR2 is FQGNSA. As DNA, the CDR3 is TGTGCCTGGAGTGGCGGGACAGGCAACTATGGCTACACCTTC. Translated, it gives CAWSGGTGNYGYTF.

The genes are TRBV7-2 and TRBJ2-7; 11 bases line up with TRBD2. The CDR3 has 15 amino acids. Germline trimming cut 3 bases from V and 6 bases from J; bases unmatched to any gene: 7. Germline-derived CDR1 and CDR2 are SGHTA and FQGNSA. The CDR3: CASSFVPSGRTEQYF. The CDR3, as DNA: TGTGCCAGCAGCTTCGTCCCTAGCGGGAGGACCGAGCAGTACTTC. Complete variable domain (other parts from reference TRBV7-2 and TRBJ2-7): GAGVSQSPSNKVTEKGKDVELRCDPISGHTALYWYRQSLGQGLEFLIYFQGNSAPDKSGLPSDRFSAERTGGSVSTLTIQRTQQEDSAVYLCASSFVPSGRTEQYFGPGTRLTVT.

This clonotype was seen just once. The chain combines TRBV20-1 with TRBJ1-3; D is unresolved. V was pared by 1 base and J by 4 bases, with 11 bases between. The CDR3 is 14 residues long. The V gene's germline CDR1 is DFQATT and CDR2 SNEGSKA (reference sequence). Here the CDR3 DNA reads TGCAGTGCTAGAGTACCCCACAGAGGAAACACCATATATTTT. Translated, it gives CSARVPHRGNTIYF.

This clonotype was seen a handful of times. J is TRBJ2-7 and V is TRBV7-9, with 9 bases fitting TRBD1. Germline V gives CDR1 SEHNR, CDR2 FQNEAQ (reference sequence). This CDR3 region has 15 residues. J lost 4 bases, V lost 0 bases, and 4 bases had no gene match. CDR3 amino acids: CASSLAGTGFYEQYF. In DNA, the CDR3 is TGTGCCAGCAGCTTAGCCGGGACAGGGTTTTACGAGCAGTACTTC.

The chain combines TRBV20-1 with TRBJ2-7, with 9 positions matching TRBD2. The CDR3 spans 13 residues. V shed 4 bases, J shed 3 bases, and the junction held 4 bases outside the gene matches. CDR1 is DFQATT and CDR2 is SNEGSKA in the germline V gene (reference sequence). CDR3 protein: CSAIQTSGYEQYF. CDR3 DNA sequence: TGCAGTGCTATCCAGACTAGCGGCTACGAGCAGTACTTC.

Of note for this clonotype: A much larger clonotype is one base distant, so this may be a read error. The rearrangement links TRBV24-1 to TRBJ1-2; no clear D. Germline V gene lookup returns CDR1 KGHDR and CDR2 SFDVKD. The CDR3 length is 14 residues. The CDR3 DNA reads as TGTGCCACCGGTGAAAGGTGGGTCGGCTATGGCTACACCTTC. Translated, it gives CATGERWVGYGYTF.

The chain links TRBV9 to TRBJ2-7, with TRBD1 matching 7 bases. Germline V lookup: CDR1 SGDLS, CDR2 YYNGEE. Losses at the gene ends were 0 bases for V and 4 bases for J; bases not matched to a gene: 4. The CDR3 contains 14 residues. Here the CDR3 reads CASSVGAGGYEQYF. The CDR3 DNA is TGTGCCAGCAGCGTAGGGGCAGGGGGTTACGAGCAGTACTTC. Variable domain in full (rest from reference TRBV9 and TRBJ2-7): DSGVTQTPKHLITATGQRVTLRCSPRSGDLSVYWYQQSLDQGLQFLIQYYNGEERAKGNILERFSAQQFPDLHSELNLSSLELGDSALYFCASSVGAGGYEQYFGPGTRLTVT.

V usage is TRBV7-2 and J usage is TRBJ1-5, with 9 bases matching TRBD1. The length of the CDR3 is 17 residues. V trimming: 11 bases; J trimming: 2 bases; junction bases outside the gene matches: 16. Germline CDR1 reads SGHTA; CDR2 reads FQGNSA. The CDR3: CAGMSGQGPDGNQPQHF. In nucleotides, the CDR3 is TGTGCCGGCATGTCCGGACAGGGGCCCGATGGCAATCAGCCCCAGCATTTT.

V and J are TRBV7-9 and TRBJ1-1, with 7 bases aligning to TRBD1. The CDR3 is 14 residues long. Germline-derived CDR1 and CDR2 are SEHNR and FQNEAQ (reference sequence). Germline trimming cut 0 bases from V and 5 bases from J; bases unmatched to any gene: 3. CDR3 bases: TGTGCCAGCAGCTTAGCCCACAGGGGTACTGAAGCTTTCTTT. It is translated as CASSLAHRGTEAFF.

The CDR3 DNA follows: TGCGCCAGCAGCTTTACAGGGGGCGAAGAGGAGACCCAGTACTTC. Residues: CASSFTGGEEETQYF. V and J are TRBV10-1 and TRBJ2-5; the match to TRBD1 covers 9 bases. After removal of 6 bases from V and 5 bases from J, the junction contained 10 bases not matched to a gene. Germline CDR1 reads WNHNN; CDR2 reads SYGVQD (reference sequence). This CDR3 contains 15 residues.

The chain joins TRBV11-1 to TRBJ2-7, with TRBD1 as a possible D gene (5 bases). The CDR3 spans 14 residues. V was shortened by 5 bases and J by 3 bases, with 14 bases between the two germline ends. CDR1 and CDR2 (germline): SGHAT, FQDESV (reference sequence). In DNA form, the CDR3 reads TGTGCCAGCAGCGTTGAAGAAGACAGCTACGAGCAGTACTTC. Its translation is CASSVEEDSYEQYF.

The V and J genes are TRBV25-1 and TRBJ2-7; D remains ambiguous. Germline lookup yields CDR1 MGHDK and CDR2 SYGVNS. The length of the CDR3 is 12 residues. As DNA, the CDR3 is TGTGCTAGCTCCCTCAGGCGCTACGAGCAGTACTTC. Protein: CASSLRRYEQYF.